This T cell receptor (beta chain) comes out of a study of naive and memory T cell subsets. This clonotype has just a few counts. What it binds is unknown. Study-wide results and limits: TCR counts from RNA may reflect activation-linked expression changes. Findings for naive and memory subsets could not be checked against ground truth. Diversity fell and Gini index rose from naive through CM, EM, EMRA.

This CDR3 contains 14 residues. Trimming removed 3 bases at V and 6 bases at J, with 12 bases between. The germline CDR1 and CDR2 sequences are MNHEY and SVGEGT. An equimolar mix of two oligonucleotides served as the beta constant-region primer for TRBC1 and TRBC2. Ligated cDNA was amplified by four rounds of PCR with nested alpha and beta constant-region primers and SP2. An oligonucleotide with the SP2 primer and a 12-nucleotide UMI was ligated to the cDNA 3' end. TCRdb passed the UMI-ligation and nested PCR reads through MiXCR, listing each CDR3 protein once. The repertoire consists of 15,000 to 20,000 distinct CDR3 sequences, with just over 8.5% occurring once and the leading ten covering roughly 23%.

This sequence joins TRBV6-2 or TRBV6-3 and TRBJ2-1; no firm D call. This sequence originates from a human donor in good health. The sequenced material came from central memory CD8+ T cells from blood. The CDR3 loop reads CASSYEDASNEQFF. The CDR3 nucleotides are TGTGCCAGCAGTTATGAAGACGCCAGCAATGAGCAGTTCTTC.